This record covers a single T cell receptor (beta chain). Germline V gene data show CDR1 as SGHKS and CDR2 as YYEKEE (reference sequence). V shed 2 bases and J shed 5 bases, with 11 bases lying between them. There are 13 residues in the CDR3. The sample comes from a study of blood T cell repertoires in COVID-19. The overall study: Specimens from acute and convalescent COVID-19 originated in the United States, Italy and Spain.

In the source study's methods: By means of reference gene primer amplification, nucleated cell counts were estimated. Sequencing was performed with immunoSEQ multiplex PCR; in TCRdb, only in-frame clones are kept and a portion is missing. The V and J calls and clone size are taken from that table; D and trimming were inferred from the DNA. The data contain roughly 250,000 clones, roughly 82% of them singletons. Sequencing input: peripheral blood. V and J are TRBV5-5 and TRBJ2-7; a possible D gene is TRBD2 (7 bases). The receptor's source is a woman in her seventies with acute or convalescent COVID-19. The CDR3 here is CASSFWGGDEQYF. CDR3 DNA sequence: TGTGCCAGCAGCTTCTGGGGGGGCGACGAGCAGTACTTC.